Reported below is one T cell receptor beta chain. This entry belongs to a study of patients and donors after allogeneic stem cell transplantation. In TCRdb, the RT-PCR reads were re-called with MiXCR into one record per CDR3 protein. Of about 960,000 distinct CDR3 sequences detected, about 20% appear once; the ten largest clones hold about 6%. In germline, CDR1 is MGHRA, CDR2 YSYEKL. CDR3 length equals 12 residues. V lost 3 bases and J lost 7, with 9 bases in between. The TCR was taken from a human donor who was either an allogeneic HSCT recipient or a stem cell or donor lymphocyte infusion donor (not recorded which). It is not recorded whose cells these are; they may come from a transplant donor. Source material: blood, either unsorted or a sorted T cell fraction (not recorded which). The chain carries TRBV4-1 and TRBJ1-1; no definite D call. In DNA form, the CDR3 reads TGCGCCAGCAGCCACGTCCACAATGAAGCTTTCTTT. Its protein is CASSHVHNEAFF.